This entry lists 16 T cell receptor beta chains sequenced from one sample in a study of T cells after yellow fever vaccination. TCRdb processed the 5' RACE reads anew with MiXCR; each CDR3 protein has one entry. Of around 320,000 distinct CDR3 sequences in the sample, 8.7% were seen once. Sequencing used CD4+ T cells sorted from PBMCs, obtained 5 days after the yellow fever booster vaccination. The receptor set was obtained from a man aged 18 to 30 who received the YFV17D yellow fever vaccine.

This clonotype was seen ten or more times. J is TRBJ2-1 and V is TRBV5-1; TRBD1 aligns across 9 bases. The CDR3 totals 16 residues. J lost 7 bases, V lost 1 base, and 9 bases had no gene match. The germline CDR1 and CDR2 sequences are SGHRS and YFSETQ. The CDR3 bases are TGCGCCAGCAGCTTGACTTGGACAGGGGCGGTTAATGAGCAGTTCTTC. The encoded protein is CASSLTWTGAVNEQFF.

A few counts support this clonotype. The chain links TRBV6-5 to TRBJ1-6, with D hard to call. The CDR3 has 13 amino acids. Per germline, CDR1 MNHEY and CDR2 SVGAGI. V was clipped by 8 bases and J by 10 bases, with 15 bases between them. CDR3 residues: CASGPTLRSPLHF. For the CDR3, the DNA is TGTGCCAGCGGACCTACCCTTCGGTCACCCCTCCACTTT.

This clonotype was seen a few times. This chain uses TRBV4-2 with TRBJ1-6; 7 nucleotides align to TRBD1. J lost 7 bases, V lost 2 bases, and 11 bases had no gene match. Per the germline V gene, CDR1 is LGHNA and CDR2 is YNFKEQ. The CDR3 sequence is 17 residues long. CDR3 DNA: TGTGCCAGCAGCCAACTGAAACGACAGGGACTCAATTCACCCCTCCACTTT. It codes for CASSQLKRQGLNSPLHF.

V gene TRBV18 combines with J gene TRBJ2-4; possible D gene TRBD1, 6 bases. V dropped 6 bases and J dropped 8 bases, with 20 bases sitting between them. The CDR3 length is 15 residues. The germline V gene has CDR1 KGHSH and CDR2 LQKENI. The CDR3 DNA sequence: TGTGCCAGCTCCCACTCAGGGGCGCACTTGGACATTCAGTACTTC. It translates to CASSHSGAHLDIQYF.

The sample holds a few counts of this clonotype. The CDR3 is CASRARDGHEQYF. In DNA form, the CDR3 reads TGTGCCAGCAGGGCCCGGGACGGCCACGAGCAGTACTTC. V is TRBV12-3 or TRBV12-4 and J is TRBJ2-7, with D perhaps given as TRBD1 or TRBD2 (5 bases each). Trimming removed 6 bases from V and 5 bases from J, with 14 bases in between. This CDR3 is 13 amino acids long.

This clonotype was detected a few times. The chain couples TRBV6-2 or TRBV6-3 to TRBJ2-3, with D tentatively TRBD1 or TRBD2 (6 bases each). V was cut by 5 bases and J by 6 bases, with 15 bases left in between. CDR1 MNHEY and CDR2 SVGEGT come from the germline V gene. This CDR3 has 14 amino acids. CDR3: CASSAGGDRDTQYF. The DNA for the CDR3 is TGTGCCAGCAGTGCCGGGGGCGACAGGGATACGCAGTATTTT.

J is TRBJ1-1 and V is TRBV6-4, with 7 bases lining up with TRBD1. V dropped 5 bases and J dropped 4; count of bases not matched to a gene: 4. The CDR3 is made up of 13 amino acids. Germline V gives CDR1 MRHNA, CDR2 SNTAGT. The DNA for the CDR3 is TGTGCCAGCAGTTACCAGGGGGGCACTGAAGCTTTCTTT. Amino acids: CASSYQGGTEAFF.

The CDR3 bases are TGTGCCAGTACCCGGGACAGGGAGACTTACGGCTACACCTTC. Amino acids: CASTRDRETYGYTF. This chain connects TRBV19 to TRBJ1-2; 9 positions agree with TRBD1. V was pared by 7 bases and J by 8 bases, with 11 bases of the junction left unmatched. This CDR3 comprises 14 residues. Germline V CDR1 and CDR2: LNHDA, SQIVND (reference sequence). Using reference TRBV19 and TRBJ1-2 for the parts outside the CDR3, the full variable domain is DGGITQSPKYLFRKEGQNVTLSCEQNLNHDAMYWYRQDPGQGLRLIYYSQIVNDFQKGDIAEGYSVSREKKESFPLTVTSAQKNPTAFYLCASTRDRETYGYTFGSGTRLTVV.

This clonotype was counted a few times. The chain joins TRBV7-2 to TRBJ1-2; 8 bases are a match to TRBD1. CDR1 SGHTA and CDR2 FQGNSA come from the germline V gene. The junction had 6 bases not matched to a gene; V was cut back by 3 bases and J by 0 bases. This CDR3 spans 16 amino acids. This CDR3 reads CASSFQGAPTNYGYTF. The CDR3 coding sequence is TGTGCCAGCAGCTTCCAGGGGGCCCCAACTAACTATGGCTACACCTTC.

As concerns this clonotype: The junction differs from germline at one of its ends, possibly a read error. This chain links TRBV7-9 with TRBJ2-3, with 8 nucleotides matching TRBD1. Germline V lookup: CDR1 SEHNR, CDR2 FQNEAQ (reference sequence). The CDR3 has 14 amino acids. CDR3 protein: CSSTTGQGRNTQYF. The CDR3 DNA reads TGTTCCAGCACCACCGGACAGGGTAGAAATACGCAGTATTTT.

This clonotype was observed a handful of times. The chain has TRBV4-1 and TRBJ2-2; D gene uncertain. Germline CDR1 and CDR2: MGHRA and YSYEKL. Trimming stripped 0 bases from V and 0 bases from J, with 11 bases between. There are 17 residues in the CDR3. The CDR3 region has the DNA TGCGCCAGCAGCCAAGAAGGTTGGACCCCGAACACCGGGGAGCTGTTTTTT. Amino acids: CASSQEGWTPNTGELFF.

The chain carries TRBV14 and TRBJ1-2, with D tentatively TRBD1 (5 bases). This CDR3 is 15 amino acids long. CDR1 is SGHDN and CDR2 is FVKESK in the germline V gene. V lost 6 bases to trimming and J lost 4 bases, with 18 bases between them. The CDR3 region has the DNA TGTGCCAGCAGTCTGGGGACGGGGTCTGGCTATGGCTACACCTTC. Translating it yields CASSLGTGSGYGYTF.

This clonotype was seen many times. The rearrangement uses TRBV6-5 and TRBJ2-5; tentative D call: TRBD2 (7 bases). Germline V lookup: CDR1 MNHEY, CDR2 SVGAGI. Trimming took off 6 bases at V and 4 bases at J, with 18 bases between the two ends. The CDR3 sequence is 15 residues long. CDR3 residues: CASRPRPGGGETQYF. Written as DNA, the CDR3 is TGTGCCAGCAGGCCTCGTCCGGGGGGCGGAGAGACCCAGTACTTC.

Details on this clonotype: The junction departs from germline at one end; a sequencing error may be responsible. The CDR3 coding sequence is TGTGCCAGCTCATCACCGGAAAACGAGCAGTACTTC. This encodes CASSSPENEQYF. The chain has TRBV18 and TRBJ2-7; D unclear. Germline V CDR1 and CDR2: KGHSH, LQKENI. CDR3 size: 12 residues.

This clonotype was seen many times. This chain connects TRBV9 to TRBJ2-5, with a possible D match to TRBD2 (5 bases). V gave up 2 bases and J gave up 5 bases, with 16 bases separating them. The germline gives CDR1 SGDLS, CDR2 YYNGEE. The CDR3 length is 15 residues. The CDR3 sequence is CASSVAGWARETQYF. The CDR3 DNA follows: TGTGCCAGCAGCGTCGCGGGTTGGGCTCGGGAGACCCAGTACTTC.

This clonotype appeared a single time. The DNA for the CDR3 is TGCAGCCCGCCGGTCCGGGACTACACAGATACGCAGTATTTT. Translating it yields CSPPVRDYTDTQYF. The chain is built from TRBV29-1 and TRBJ2-3; 7 positions agree with TRBD2. V lost 8 bases and J lost 2; bases outside the gene matches: 10. The germline gives CDR1 SQVTM, CDR2 ANQGSEA. The CDR3 is 14 amino acids.